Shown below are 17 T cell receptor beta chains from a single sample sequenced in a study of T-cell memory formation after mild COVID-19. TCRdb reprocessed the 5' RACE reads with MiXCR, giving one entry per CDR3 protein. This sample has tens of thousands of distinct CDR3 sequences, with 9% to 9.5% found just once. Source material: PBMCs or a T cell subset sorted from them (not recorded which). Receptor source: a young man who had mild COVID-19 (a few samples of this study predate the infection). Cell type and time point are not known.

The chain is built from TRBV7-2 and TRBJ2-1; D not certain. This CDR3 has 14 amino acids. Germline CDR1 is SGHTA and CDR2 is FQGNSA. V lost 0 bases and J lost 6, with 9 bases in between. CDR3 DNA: TGTGCCAGCAGCTTAGCCAGAACTGTCAATGAGCAGTTCTTC. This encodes CASSLARTVNEQFF.

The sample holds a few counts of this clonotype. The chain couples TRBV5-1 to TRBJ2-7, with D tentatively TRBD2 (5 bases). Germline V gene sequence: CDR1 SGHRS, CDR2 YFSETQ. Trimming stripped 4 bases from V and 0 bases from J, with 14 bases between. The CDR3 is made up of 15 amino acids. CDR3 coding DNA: TGCGCCAGCAGCCCCCAGGCAGGACTCTCCTACGAGCAGTACTTC. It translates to CASSPQAGLSYEQYF.

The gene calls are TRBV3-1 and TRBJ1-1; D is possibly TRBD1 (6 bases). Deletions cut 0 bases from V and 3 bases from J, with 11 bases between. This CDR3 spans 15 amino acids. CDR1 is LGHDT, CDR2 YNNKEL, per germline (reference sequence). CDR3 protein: CASSQDLKGDTEAFF. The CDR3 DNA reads TGTGCCAGCAGCCAAGATTTAAAGGGGGACACTGAAGCTTTCTTT.

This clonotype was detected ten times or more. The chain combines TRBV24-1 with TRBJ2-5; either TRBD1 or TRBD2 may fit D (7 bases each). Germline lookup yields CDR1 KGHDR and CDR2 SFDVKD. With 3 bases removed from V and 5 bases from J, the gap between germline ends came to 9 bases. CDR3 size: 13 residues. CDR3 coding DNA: TGTGCCACCAGTGATCAGGGGGGGGAGACCCAGTACTTC. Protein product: CATSDQGGETQYF.

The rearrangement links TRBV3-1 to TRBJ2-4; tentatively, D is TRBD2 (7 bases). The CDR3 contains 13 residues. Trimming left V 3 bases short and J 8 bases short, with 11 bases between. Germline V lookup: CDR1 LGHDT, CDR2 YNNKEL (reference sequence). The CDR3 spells CASSQRGLDIQYF. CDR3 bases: TGTGCCAGCAGCCAGCGGGGGCTGGACATTCAGTACTTC.

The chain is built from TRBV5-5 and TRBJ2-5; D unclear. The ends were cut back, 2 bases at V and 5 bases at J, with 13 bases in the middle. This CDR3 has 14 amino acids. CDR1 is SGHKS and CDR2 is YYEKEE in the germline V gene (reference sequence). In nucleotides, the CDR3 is TGTGCCAGCAGCTTTGCATGGCCGATGGAGACCCAGTACTTC. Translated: CASSFAWPMETQYF.

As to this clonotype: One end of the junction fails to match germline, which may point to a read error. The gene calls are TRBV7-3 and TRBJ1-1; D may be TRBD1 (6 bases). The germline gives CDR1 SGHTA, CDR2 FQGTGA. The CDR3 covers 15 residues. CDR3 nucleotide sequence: TGTGCCAGCAGCATAACCGGACAGCCGAACACTGAAGCTTTCTTT. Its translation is CASSITGQPNTEAFF.

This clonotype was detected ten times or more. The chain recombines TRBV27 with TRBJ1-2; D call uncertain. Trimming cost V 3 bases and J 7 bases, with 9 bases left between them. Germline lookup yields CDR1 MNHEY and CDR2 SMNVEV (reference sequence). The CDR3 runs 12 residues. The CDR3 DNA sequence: TGTGCCAGCAGTTTTAGGGATGGTGGCTACACCTTC. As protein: CASSFRDGGYTF.

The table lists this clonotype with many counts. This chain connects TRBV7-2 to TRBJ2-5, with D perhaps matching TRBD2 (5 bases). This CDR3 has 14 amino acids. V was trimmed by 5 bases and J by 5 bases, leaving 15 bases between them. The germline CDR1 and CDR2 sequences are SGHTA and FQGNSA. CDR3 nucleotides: TGTGCCAGCAGCCGACCGGGGAATAGGGAGACCCAGTACTTC. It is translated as CASSRPGNRETQYF.

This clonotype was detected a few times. The CDR3 region has the DNA TGCAGCGCCGGATGGACGCGAATGCAGTACTTC. Translated, it gives CSAGWTRMQYF. The chain combines TRBV29-1 with TRBJ2-7; D is uncertain. The V gene lost 7 bases and the J gene lost 9 bases, with 16 bases spanning the gap. The CDR3 loop spans 11 amino acids. Germline V gene data show CDR1 as SQVTM and CDR2 as ANQGSEA.

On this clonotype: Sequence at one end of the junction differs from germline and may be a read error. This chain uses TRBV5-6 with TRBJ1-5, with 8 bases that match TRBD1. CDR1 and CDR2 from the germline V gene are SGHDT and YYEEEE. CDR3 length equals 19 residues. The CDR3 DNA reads TGTGCCAGCAGCCTGTACGCGAACAGGGGGACAATGGGCAATCAGACCCAGCATTTT. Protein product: CASSLYANRGTMGNQTQHF.

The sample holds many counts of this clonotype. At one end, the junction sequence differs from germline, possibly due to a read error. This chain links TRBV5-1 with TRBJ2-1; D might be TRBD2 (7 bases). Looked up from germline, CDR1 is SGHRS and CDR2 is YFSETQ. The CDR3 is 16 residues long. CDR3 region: CASRLEGGAGYNEQFF. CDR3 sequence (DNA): TGCGCCAGCAGGTTGGAAGGGGGGGCTGGTTACAATGAGCAGTTCTTC.

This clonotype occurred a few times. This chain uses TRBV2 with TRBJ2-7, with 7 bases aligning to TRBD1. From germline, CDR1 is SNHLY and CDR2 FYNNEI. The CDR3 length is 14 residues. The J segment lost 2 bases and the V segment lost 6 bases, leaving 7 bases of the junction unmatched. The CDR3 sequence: CASRERQGPYEQYF. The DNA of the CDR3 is TGTGCCAGCAGGGAGAGACAGGGTCCCTACGAGCAGTACTTC.

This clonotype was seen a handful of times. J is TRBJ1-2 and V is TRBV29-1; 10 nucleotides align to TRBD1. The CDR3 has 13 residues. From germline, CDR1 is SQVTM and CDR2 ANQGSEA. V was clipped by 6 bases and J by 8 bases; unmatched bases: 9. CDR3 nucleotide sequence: TGCAGCGTGGAGGGACAGGGGACTGGCGGCTACACCTTC. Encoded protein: CSVEGQGTGGYTF.

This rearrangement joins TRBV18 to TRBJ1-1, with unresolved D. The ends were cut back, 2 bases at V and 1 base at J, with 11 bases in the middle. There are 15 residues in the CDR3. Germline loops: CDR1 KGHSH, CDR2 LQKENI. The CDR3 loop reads CASSPYISGNTEAFF. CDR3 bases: TGTGCCAGCTCACCATACATCTCCGGGAACACTGAAGCTTTCTTT.

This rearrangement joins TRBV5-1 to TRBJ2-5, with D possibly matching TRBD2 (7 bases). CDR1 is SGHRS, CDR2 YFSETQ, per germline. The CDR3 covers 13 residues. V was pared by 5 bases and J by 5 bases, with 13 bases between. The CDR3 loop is CASRVGGQETQYF. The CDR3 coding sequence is TGCGCCAGCAGAGTCGGGGGGCAGGAGACCCAGTACTTC.

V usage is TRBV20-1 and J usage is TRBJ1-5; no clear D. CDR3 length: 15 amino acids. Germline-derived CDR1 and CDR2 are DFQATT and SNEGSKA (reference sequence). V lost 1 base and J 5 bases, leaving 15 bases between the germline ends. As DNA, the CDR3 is TGCAGTGCTAGAGTGCTAGGACGGGAGGATCAGCCCCAGCATTTT. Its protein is CSARVLGREDQPQHF.